This is a list of T cell receptor beta chains from one sample in a study of blood T cell repertoires in COVID-19. Assay: immunoSEQ multiplex PCR; the TCRdb copy retains only in-frame clones and omits some. Of 250,000 to 300,000 clones in the sample, 81% are singletons; the top ten hold over 2.5%. Specimen: peripheral blood. Every receptor here comes from a woman aged 55-75 years with active or convalescent COVID-19. Both conserved end residues are trimmed from each CDR3. Clone size, where shown, is once, few, many, or a class for clones that have expanded.

V: TRBV5-1
size: .
length: 11
J: TRBJ1-1
CDR3: ASSGDTNTEAF

V: TRBV19
size: .
length: 12
J: TRBJ1-1
CDR3: ASTPGGMNTEAF

V: TRBV18
size: .
length: 14
J: TRBJ2-5
CDR3: ASSPTSGGGRETQY

V: TRBV9
size: .
length: 14
J: TRBJ2-2
CDR3: ASSLLAGGTTGELF

V: TRBV10-3
size: .
length: 13
J: TRBJ1-5
CDR3: AIGPGQISNQPQH

V: TRBV28
size: .
length: 13
J: TRBJ1-2
CDR3: ASSTETGEVYGYT

V: TRBV27
size: .
length: 11
J: TRBJ1-2
CDR3: ASSLRRGYGYT

V: TRBV19
size: .
length: 13
J: TRBJ1-4
CDR3: ASSTPRGTNEKLF

V: TRBV2
size: .
length: 11
J: TRBJ1-4
CDR3: ASSDRVGEKLF

V: TRBV27
size: .
length: 14
J: TRBJ2-1
CDR3: ASSLTQAGGPVEQF

V: TRBV4-2
size: .
length: 15
J: TRBJ2-3
CDR3: ASSQEGTGGAGDTQY

V: TRBV7-9
size: few
length: 13
J: TRBJ2-5
CDR3: ASSLPPAGTETQY

V: TRBV18
size: once
length: 13
J: TRBJ1-1
CDR3: ASSPTRGASAEAF

V: TRBV14
size: .
length: 12
J: TRBJ2-3
CDR3: ASSLKLYTDTQY

V: TRBV20-1
size: .
length: 9
J: TRBJ2-7
CDR3: SARAPPLQY

V: TRBV7-2
size: .
length: 11
J: TRBJ1-2
CDR3: ASSLGMTGTYT

V: TRBV19
size: .
length: 12
J: TRBJ1-6
CDR3: ASKERVRNSPLH

V: TRBV7-8
size: .
length: 15
J: TRBJ2-7
CDR3: ASSLGGTSEMTYEQY

V: TRBV30
size: .
length: 11
J: TRBJ2-7
CDR3: AWSFGQSYEQY

V: TRBV11-2
size: .
length: 13
J: TRBJ1-4
CDR3: ASSEIDRGYEKLF

V: TRBV4-3
size: .
length: 15
J: TRBJ1-2
CDR3: ASSQGGQGLTNYGYT

V: TRBV11-2
size: once
length: 12
J: TRBJ2-1
CDR3: ASSLDRGPDEQF

V: TRBV14
size: .
length: 12
J: TRBJ1-1
CDR3: ASSQLQVNTEAF

V: TRBV18
size: .
length: 14
J: TRBJ2-1
CDR3: ASSPKLAGYVYEQF

V: TRBV6-5
size: .
length: 11
J: TRBJ1-2
CDR3: ASRTGANYGYT

V: TRBV30
size: few
length: 13
J: TRBJ1-5
CDR3: AWSRDRGHNQPQH

V: TRBV9
size: .
length: 12
J: TRBJ1-1
CDR3: ASSVQGGGTEAF

V: TRBV7-3
size: .
length: 11
J: TRBJ2-1
CDR3: ASSVRGVNEQF

V: TRBV6-2/TRBV6-3
size: .
length: 13
J: TRBJ2-3
CDR3: ASSDRDRGTDTQY

V: TRBV19
size: .
length: 17
J: TRBJ1-5
CDR3: ASSMTIRRDRAPNQPQH

V: TRBV7-2
size: once
length: 12
J: TRBJ1-5
CDR3: ASSLGGVNQPQH

V: TRBV5-1
size: .
length: 15
J: TRBJ2-5
CDR3: ASSPWTSGGAGETQY

V: TRBV20-1
size: .
length: 13
J: TRBJ2-3
CDR3: SASKAGTRTDTQY

V: TRBV5-6
size: .
length: 16
J: TRBJ2-3
CDR3: ASSQISGGARGTDTQY

V: TRBV6-5
size: .
length: 11
J: TRBJ2-7
CDR3: ASGKNRVYEQY

V: TRBV3-1/TRBV3-2
size: many
length: 11
J: TRBJ1-2
CDR3: ASSQDISYGYT

V: TRBV10-3
size: once
length: 10
J: TRBJ1-1
CDR3: AIARSNTEAF

V: TRBV7-2
size: .
length: 13
J: TRBJ2-2
CDR3: ASSSTSGGAGELF

V: TRBV23-1
size: .
length: 14
J: TRBJ2-7
CDR3: ASSQSGRRGGNEQY

V: TRBV10-3
size: once
length: 12
J: TRBJ1-2
CDR3: AIRGTGGENGYT

V: TRBV6-1
size: .
length: 13
J: TRBJ2-7
CDR3: ASSEGGGYSYEQY

V: TRBV7-3
size: once
length: 14
J: TRBJ2-3
CDR3: ASSRSSGGFTDTQY

V: TRBV19
size: .
length: 14
J: TRBJ2-3
CDR3: ASSLPPRQSTDTQY